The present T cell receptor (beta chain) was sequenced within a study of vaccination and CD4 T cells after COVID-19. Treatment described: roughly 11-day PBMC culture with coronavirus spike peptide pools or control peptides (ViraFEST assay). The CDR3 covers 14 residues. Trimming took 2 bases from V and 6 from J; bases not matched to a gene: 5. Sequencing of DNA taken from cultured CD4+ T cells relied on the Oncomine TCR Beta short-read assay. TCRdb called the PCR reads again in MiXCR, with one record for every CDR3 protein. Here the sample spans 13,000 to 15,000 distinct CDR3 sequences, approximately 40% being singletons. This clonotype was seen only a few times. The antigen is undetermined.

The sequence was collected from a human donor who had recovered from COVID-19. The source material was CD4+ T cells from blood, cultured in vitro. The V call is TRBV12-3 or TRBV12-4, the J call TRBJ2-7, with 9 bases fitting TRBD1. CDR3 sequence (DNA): TGTGCCAGCAGTTTATGGACAGGGGATAGCGAGCAGTACTTC. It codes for CASSLWTGDSEQYF.